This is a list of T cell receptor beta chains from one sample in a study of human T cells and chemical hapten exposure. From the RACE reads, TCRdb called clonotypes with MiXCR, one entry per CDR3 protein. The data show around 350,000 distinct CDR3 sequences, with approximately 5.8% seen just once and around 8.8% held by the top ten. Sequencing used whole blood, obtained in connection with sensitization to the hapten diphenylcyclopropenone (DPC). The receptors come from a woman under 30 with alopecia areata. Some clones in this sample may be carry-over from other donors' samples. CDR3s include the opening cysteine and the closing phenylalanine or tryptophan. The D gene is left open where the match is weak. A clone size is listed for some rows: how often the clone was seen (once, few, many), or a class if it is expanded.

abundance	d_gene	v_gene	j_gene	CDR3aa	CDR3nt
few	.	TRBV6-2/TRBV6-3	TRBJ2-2	CASKGANTGELFF	TGTGCCAGCAAAGGGGCGAACACCGGGGAGCTGTTTTTT
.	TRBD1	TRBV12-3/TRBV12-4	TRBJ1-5	CASKGTGLYSNQPQHF	TGTGCCAGCAAAGGGACAGGGCTTTATAGCAATCAGCCCCAGCATTTT
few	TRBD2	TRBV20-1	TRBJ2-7	CSARETSAGYEQYF	TGCAGTGCTAGAGAAACTAGCGCGGGCTACGAGCAGTACTTC
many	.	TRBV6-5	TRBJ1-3	CASSATGQESGNTIYF	TGTGCCAGCAGTGCCACAGGGCAGGAGTCTGGAAACACCATATATTTT
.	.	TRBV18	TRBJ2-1	CASSPAGTGPYNEQFF	TGTGCCAGCTCACCCGCCGGGACGGGCCCCTACAATGAGCAGTTCTTC
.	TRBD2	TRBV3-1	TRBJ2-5	CASSQAGTSGGVIQETQYF	TGTGCCAGCAGCCAAGCCGGGACTAGCGGGGGAGTAATTCAAGAGACCCAGTACTTC
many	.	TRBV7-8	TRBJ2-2	CASSLSSPGELFF	TGTGCCAGCAGCCTTAGTAGCCCCGGGGAGCTGTTTTTT
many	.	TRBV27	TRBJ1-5	CASSLSGRLNQPQHF	TGTGCCAGCAGTTTATCAGGACGGCTCAATCAGCCCCAGCATTTT
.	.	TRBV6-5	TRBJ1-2	CASSYSGRNGYTF	TGTGCCAGCAGTTACTCTGGACGAAATGGCTACACCTTC
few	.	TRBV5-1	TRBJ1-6	CASSWDGGGNSPLHF	TGCGCCAGCAGCTGGGACGGTGGGGGTAATTCACCCCTCCACTTT
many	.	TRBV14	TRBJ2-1	CASSRDRGFAYNEQFF	TGTGCCAGCAGCCGAGACAGAGGGTTCGCATACAATGAGCAGTTCTTC